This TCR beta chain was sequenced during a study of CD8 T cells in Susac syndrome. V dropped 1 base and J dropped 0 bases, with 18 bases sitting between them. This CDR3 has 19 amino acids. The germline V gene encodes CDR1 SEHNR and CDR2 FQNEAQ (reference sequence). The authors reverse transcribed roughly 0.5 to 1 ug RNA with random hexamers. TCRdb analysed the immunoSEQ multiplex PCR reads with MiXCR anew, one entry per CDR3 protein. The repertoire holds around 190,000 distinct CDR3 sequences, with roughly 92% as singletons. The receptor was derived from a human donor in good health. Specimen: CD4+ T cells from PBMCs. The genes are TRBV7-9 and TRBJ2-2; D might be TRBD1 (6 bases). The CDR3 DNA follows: TGTGCCAGCAGCTTAGGATTCCAGGGGCTACTATCGAACACCGGGGAGCTGTTTTTT. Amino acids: CASSLGFQGLLSNTGELFF.